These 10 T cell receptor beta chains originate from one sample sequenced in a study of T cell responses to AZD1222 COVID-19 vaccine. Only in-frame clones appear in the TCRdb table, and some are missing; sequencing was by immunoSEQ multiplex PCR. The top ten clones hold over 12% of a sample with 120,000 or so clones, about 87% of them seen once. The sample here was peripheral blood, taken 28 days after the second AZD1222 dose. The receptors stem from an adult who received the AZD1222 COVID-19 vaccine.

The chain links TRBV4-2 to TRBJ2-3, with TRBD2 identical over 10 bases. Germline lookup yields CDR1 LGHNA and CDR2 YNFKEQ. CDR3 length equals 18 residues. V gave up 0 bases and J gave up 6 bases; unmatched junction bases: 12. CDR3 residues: CASSQDVRLAGERDTQYF. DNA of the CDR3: TGTGCCAGCAGCCAAGATGTGAGGCTAGCGGGGGAACGCGATACGCAGTATTTT.

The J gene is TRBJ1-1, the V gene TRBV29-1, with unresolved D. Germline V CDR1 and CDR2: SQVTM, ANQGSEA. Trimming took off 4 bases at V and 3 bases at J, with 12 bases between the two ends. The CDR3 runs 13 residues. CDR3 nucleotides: TGCAGCGTTGGCCCCCAAGAGGACACTGAAGCTTTCTTT. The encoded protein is CSVGPQEDTEAFF.

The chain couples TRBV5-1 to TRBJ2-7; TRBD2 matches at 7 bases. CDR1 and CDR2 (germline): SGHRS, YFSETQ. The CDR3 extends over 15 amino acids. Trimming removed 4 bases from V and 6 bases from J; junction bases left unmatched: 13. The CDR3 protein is CASSVVTTPGGEQYF. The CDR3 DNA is TGCGCCAGCAGCGTCGTCACCACCCCGGGGGGCGAGCAGTACTTC.

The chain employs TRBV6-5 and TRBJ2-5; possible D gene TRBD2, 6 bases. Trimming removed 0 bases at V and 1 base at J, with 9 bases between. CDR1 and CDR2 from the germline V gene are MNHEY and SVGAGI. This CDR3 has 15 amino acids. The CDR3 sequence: CASSYSRDTQETQYF. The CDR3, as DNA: TGTGCCAGCAGTTACTCGCGGGATACCCAAGAGACCCAGTACTTC.

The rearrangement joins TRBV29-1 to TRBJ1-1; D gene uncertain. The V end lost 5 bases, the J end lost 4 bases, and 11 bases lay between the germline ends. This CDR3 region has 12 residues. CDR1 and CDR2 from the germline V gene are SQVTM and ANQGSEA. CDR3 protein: CSVSPRPTEAFF. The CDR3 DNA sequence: TGCAGCGTTTCCCCCCGGCCCACTGAAGCTTTCTTT.

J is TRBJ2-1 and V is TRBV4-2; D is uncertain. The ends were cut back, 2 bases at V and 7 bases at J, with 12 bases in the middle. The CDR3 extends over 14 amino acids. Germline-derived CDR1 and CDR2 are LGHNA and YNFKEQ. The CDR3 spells CASSQRPLPNEQFF. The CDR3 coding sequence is TGTGCCAGCAGCCAACGCCCTCTGCCGAATGAGCAGTTCTTC.

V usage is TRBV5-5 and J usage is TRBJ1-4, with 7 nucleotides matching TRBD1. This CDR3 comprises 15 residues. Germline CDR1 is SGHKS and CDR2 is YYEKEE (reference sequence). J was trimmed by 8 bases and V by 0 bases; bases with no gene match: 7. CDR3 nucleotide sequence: TGTGCCAGCAGCTTGGAGTACAGGGGTTGGGAAAAACTGTTTTTT. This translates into CASSLEYRGWEKLFF.

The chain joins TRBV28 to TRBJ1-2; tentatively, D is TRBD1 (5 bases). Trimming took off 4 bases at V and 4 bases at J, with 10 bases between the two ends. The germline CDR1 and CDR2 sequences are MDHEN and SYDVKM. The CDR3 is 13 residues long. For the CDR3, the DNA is TGTGCCAGCAGTTGGCAGGGAGGCTATGGCTACACCTTC. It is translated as CASSWQGGYGYTF.

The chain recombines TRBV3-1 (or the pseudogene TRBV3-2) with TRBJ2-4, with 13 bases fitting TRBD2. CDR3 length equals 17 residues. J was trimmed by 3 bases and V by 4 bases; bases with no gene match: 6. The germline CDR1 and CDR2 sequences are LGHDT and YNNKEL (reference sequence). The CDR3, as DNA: TGTGCCAGCAGCCCACGGACTAGCGGGGGCGGCAAAAACATTCAGTACTTC. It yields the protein CASSPRTSGGGKNIQYF.

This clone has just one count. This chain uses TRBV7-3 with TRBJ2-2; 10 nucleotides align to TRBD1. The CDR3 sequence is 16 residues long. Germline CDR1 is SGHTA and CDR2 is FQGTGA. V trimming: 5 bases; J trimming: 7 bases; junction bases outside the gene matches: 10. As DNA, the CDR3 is TGTGCCAGCAGCGCCCGACAGGGGGCGGGCAGCGGGGAGCTGTTTTTT. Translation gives CASSARQGAGSGELFF.